One and the same sample provided the 25 T cell receptor beta chains below, sequenced in a study of beta chain features in type 1 diabetes (dated by TCRdb to the late 2010s). The library was built by means of the immunoSEQ multiplex PCR assay. All of the isolated RNA was reverse transcribed with the High Capacity cDNA Reverse Transcription Kit, so expressed TCRB transcripts were sequenced. Sourced from immuneACCESS, this table was stored by TCRdb with only in-frame sequences that have V and J called. A share of the clones is absent; for the studies checked, an unresolved V gene accounts for under half, and the remainder has no known explanation. The sample data list hundreds of thousands of clones, and about 14% of these were observed just once. Of the sample, about 0.027% is held by the ten largest clones. The source material was naive CD4+ T cells from blood. What this sample's cell subset or site label stands for: true naive CD4+ T cells. The receptor source for this set is a woman aged 40 to 55 in good health.

V and J are TRBV7-9 and TRBJ1-4; 7 nucleotides align to TRBD1. CDR1 and CDR2 from the germline V gene are SEHNR and FQNEAQ (reference sequence). The CDR3 totals 15 residues. Trimming took 6 bases from V and 2 from J; bases not matched to a gene: 6. CDR3 residues: CASREPTGTNEKLFF. The CDR3 nucleotides read TGTGCCAGCAGGGAACCGACAGGGACTAATGAAAAACTGTTTTTT.

The table lists this clone with a few counts. The CDR3 sequence is CASSEGLPNTGELFF. CDR3 bases: TGCGCCAGCAGTGAGGGACTACCGAACACCGGGGAGCTGTTTTTT. The V and J genes are TRBV10-1 and TRBJ2-2; tentatively, D is TRBD2 (6 bases). CDR1 is WNHNN and CDR2 is SYGVQD in the germline V gene (reference sequence). This CDR3 comprises 15 residues. Trimming stripped 2 bases from V and 0 bases from J, with 7 bases between.

The sample holds a few counts of this clone. This chain connects TRBV5-1 to TRBJ1-6; 10 nucleotides align to TRBD1. Germline CDR1 and CDR2: SGHRS and YFSETQ. CDR3 length: 16 amino acids. V lost 2 bases to trimming and J lost 7 bases; unmatched junction nucleotides: 6. CDR3 protein: CASSFRPGQGNSPLHF. DNA for the CDR3: TGCGCCAGCAGCTTTCGCCCGGGACAGGGGAATTCACCCCTCCACTTT. Based on the CDR3 plus reference TRBV5-1 and TRBJ1-6, the full variable domain is KAGVTQTPRYLIKTRGQQVTLSCSPISGHRSVSWYQQTPGQGLQFLFEYFSETQRNKGNFPGRFSGRQFSNSRSEMNVSTLELGDSALYLCASSFRPGQGNSPLHFGNGTRLTVT.

V gene TRBV7-9 combines with J gene TRBJ1-2; D remains unclear. The CDR3 sequence is 16 residues long. Trimming took 9 bases from V and 2 from J, leaving 22 bases between them. Germline CDR1 reads SEHNR; CDR2 reads FQNEAQ (reference sequence). The CDR3 loop reads CASQLLVPGENYGYTF. The CDR3, as DNA: TGTGCCAGTCAGCTTTTAGTCCCTGGAGAAAACTATGGCTACACCTTC.

The chain employs TRBV7-2 and TRBJ2-5, with unresolved D. V lost 2 bases, J lost 5 bases, and 6 bases lay in between. The length of the CDR3 is 12 residues. The germline gives CDR1 SGHTA, CDR2 FQGNSA. The DNA of the CDR3 is TGTGCCAGCAGCTTACTATCGGAGACCCAGTACTTC. Protein sequence: CASSLLSETQYF. The entire variable domain, with the rest obtained from reference TRBV7-2 and TRBJ2-5, is as follows: GAGVSQSPSNKVTEKGKDVELRCDPISGHTALYWYRQSLGQGLEFLIYFQGNSAPDKSGLPSDRFSAERTGGSVSTLTIQRTQQEDSAVYLCASSLLSETQYFGPGTRLLVL.

This clone appeared once. V gene TRBV6-5 combines with J gene TRBJ1-1, with D possibly matching TRBD1 (5 bases). Between the trimmed V and J ends, which lost 7 bases and 4 bases, there was a span of 16 bases. CDR1 is MNHEY, CDR2 SVGAGI, per germline. The CDR3 spans 14 residues. CDR3 nucleotides: TGTGCCAGCACCCGGTCTGTAAGGGGCACTGAAGCTTTCTTT. Translating it yields CASTRSVRGTEAFF.

This clone appeared a few times. The chain uses TRBV19 and TRBJ2-7; TRBD1 matches 7 bases. Germline CDR1 LNHDA, CDR2 SQIVND (reference sequence). The CDR3 is made up of 14 amino acids. J lost 6 bases, V lost 6 bases, and 11 bases had no gene match. CDR3 DNA: TGTGCCAGTAGCGTAACAGGGGCGGACGGCGAGCAGTACTTC. Amino acid sequence: CASSVTGADGEQYF.

A note on this clone: This specimen includes other DNA sequences encoding the same CDR3. V and J are TRBV6-6 and TRBJ2-4; possibly TRBD1 for D (6 bases). The CDR3 has 15 residues. Germline CDR1 and CDR2: MNHNY and SVGAGI (reference sequence). Trimming stripped 6 bases from V and 0 bases from J, with 12 bases between. This chain's CDR3 is CASSPTGLAKNIQYF. CDR3 DNA: TGTGCCAGCAGCCCGACAGGACTAGCCAAAAACATTCAGTACTTC.

This clone was detected only a few times. The rearrangement joins TRBV4-1 to TRBJ1-4; unclear D gene. The CDR3 is 12 amino acids. V was shortened by 1 base and J by 8 bases, with 5 bases between the two germline ends. The germline V gene has CDR1 MGHRA and CDR2 YSYEKL. CDR3 DNA sequence: TGCGCCAGCAGCCAAGTAGAGGAAAAACTGTTTTTT. Amino acids: CASSQVEEKLFF.

V usage is TRBV27 and J usage is TRBJ2-7; 7 bases align to TRBD2. The CDR3 contains 15 residues. Germline trimming cut 3 bases from V and 3 bases from J; bases unmatched to any gene: 8. Per germline, CDR1 MNHEY and CDR2 SMNVEV (reference sequence). CDR3 protein: CASSFSGALGYEQYF. As DNA, the CDR3 is TGTGCCAGCAGTTTCAGCGGGGCATTAGGCTACGAGCAGTACTTC.

The rearrangement joins TRBV11-2 to TRBJ2-2; 8 bases map to TRBD2. Germline values: CDR1 SGHAT, CDR2 FQNNGV. This CDR3 has 14 residues. Trimming removed 5 bases from V and 14 bases from J; junction bases left unmatched: 13. The chain's CDR3 is CASSNRPRTSPLFF. For the CDR3, the DNA is TGTGCCAGCAGCAACCGCCCGCGGACTAGCCCACTGTTTTTT.

This clone was detected a few times. V is TRBV19 and J is TRBJ1-4; D is unclear. CDR3 length: 14 amino acids. The germline V gene has CDR1 LNHDA and CDR2 SQIVND (reference sequence). V lost 1 base, J lost 8 bases, and 11 bases lay in between. The CDR3: CASSIVTDREKLFF. The CDR3 coding sequence is TGTGCCAGTAGTATAGTTACCGATCGGGAAAAACTGTTTTTT. The full variable domain, rest sourced from reference TRBV19 and TRBJ1-4, is DGGITQSPKYLFRKEGQNVTLSCEQNLNHDAMYWYRQDPGQGLRLIYYSQIVNDFQKGDIAEGYSVSREKKESFPLTVTSAQKNPTAFYLCASSIVTDREKLFFGSGTQLSVL.

V is TRBV5-8 and J is TRBJ2-5; 10 bases are a match to TRBD1. This CDR3 is built from 16 residues. Germline CDR1 is SGHTS and CDR2 is YDEGEE. Trimming at V came to 2 bases and at J to 4 bases, leaving 8 bases not matched to a gene. This CDR3 reads CASSFPDRGRLETQYF. The CDR3 coding sequence is TGTGCCAGCAGCTTCCCTGACAGGGGGCGATTAGAGACCCAGTACTTC.

This clone appeared a few times. DNA of the CDR3: TGTGCCAGCAGTCCCGGGACAGCCGCCGGCTACACCTTC. This codes for CASSPGTAAGYTF. This rearrangement joins TRBV6-5 to TRBJ1-2; 7 nucleotides match TRBD1. The CDR3 length is 13 residues. V was pared by 5 bases and J by 8 bases, with 8 bases of the junction left unmatched. Germline CDR1 is MNHEY and CDR2 is SVGAGI.

This chain connects TRBV5-1 to TRBJ2-5, with 8 bases aligning to TRBD2. CDR3 size: 15 residues. Germline V gives CDR1 SGHRS, CDR2 YFSETQ. The V gene end was trimmed by 4 bases and the J gene end by 3 bases; junction bases not matched to a gene: 8. CDR3 coding DNA: TGCGCCAGCAGCCCCCTCCCAGCGGGGGAAGAGACCCAGTACTTC. Its protein is CASSPLPAGEETQYF. Full variable domain (rest looked up from reference TRBV5-1 and TRBJ2-5): KAGVTQTPRYLIKTRGQQVTLSCSPISGHRSVSWYQQTPGQGLQFLFEYFSETQRNKGNFPGRFSGRQFSNSRSEMNVSTLELGDSALYLCASSPLPAGEETQYFGPGTRLLVL.

DNA for the CDR3: TGTGCCAGCTCACCACGCCCGGGACAGGTTTTCGCCGGGGAGCTGTTTTTT. Translated, it gives CASSPRPGQVFAGELFF. J is TRBJ2-2 and V is TRBV18; TRBD1 matches at 8 bases. The CDR3 is 17 residues long. J gave up 6 bases and V 1 base, and 10 bases lay outside the gene matches. CDR1 is KGHSH, CDR2 LQKENI, per germline.

The chain links TRBV6-5 to TRBJ1-2; D gene unclear. V lost 8 bases and J lost 3, with 10 bases in between. The germline CDR1 and CDR2 sequences are MNHEY and SVGAGI. This CDR3 comprises 12 residues. CDR3 bases: TGTGCCAGCTCCCCGTCGGACTATGGCTACACCTTC. Amino acid sequence: CASSPSDYGYTF.

The CDR3 bases are TGCGCCAGCAGCCCCCAACTCCCGGGGGGTGGGACCGGGGAGCTGTTTTTT. Amino acids: CASSPQLPGGGTGELFF. This chain joins TRBV4-3 and TRBJ2-2; TRBD2 agrees at 7 bases. V lost 4 bases to trimming and J lost 5 bases; unmatched junction nucleotides: 13. CDR1 and CDR2 from the germline V gene are LGHNA and YSLEER. The CDR3 is 17 amino acids.

Only a few counts were recorded for this clone. V usage is TRBV2 and J usage is TRBJ2-2; D uncertain. Germline V CDR1 and CDR2: SNHLY, FYNNEI. V lost 7 bases to trimming and J lost 6 bases, with 12 bases between them. The CDR3 is 13 residues long. The CDR3 region has the DNA TGTGCCAGCATCCACGATGGGCCCGGGGAGCTGTTTTTT. Residues: CASIHDGPGELFF.

V usage is TRBV7-8 and J usage is TRBJ1-5, with D perhaps TRBD1 (5 bases). Germline V gene data show CDR1 as SGHVS and CDR2 as FQNEAQ. Trimming stripped 4 bases from V and 2 bases from J, with 18 bases between. This CDR3 spans 17 amino acids. CDR3 DNA: TGTGCCAGCAGCTCCGGCGGGGGAGGAGGGCGCAATCAGCCCCAGCATTTT. Its protein is CASSSGGGGGRNQPQHF.

The CDR3 DNA follows: TGTGCCAGCAGCTTGCCTCTAGCGGAACCCACCGGGGAGCTGTTTTTT. Protein sequence: CASSLPLAEPTGELFF. The rearrangement links TRBV5-4 to TRBJ2-2; TRBD2 agrees at 7 bases. The CDR3 loop spans 16 amino acids. Germline CDR1 and CDR2: SGHNT and YYREEE (reference sequence). V dropped 1 base and J dropped 4; count of bases not matched to a gene: 7. The full variable domain, completed using reference TRBV5-4 and TRBJ2-2, is ETGVTQSPTHLIKTRGQQVTLRCSSQSGHNTVSWYQQALGQGPQFIFQYYREEENGRGNFPPRFSGLQFPNYSSELNVNALELDDSALYLCASSLPLAEPTGELFFGEGSRLTVL.

The table lists this clone with a few counts. The chain employs TRBV7-6 and TRBJ1-4; D not certain. Germline V CDR1 and CDR2: SGHVS, FNYEAQ. Trimming removed 5 bases at V and 7 bases at J, with 17 bases between. This CDR3 has 15 amino acids. The CDR3 DNA is TGTGCCAGCAGCCCCATTTCCGGGGTCGGTGAAAAACTGTTTTTT. This gives the protein CASSPISGVGEKLFF.

The J gene is TRBJ2-5, the V gene TRBV7-2; 7 positions agree with TRBD1. The end of the DNA is better explained by TRBJ2-7, so the J call may be wrong. The V gene's germline CDR1 is SGHTA and CDR2 FQGNSA. CDR3 length equals 14 residues. In DNA form, the CDR3 reads TGTGCCAGCAGCCATTGGACAGGTCCCTACGAGCAGTACTTC. Residues: CASSHWTGPYEQYF.

This clone was seen a handful of times. The chain joins TRBV27 to TRBJ1-5, with 7 nucleotides matching TRBD1. Germline-derived CDR1 and CDR2 are MNHEY and SMNVEV (reference sequence). The CDR3 totals 16 residues. After removal of 6 bases from V and 0 bases from J, the junction contained 8 bases not matched to a gene. Here the CDR3 reads CASRTTGTDSNQPQHF. Here the CDR3 DNA reads TGTGCCAGCAGGACGACAGGGACAGATAGCAATCAGCCCCAGCATTTT.

This clone was observed a few times. DNA for the CDR3: TGCGCCAGCGGGGAAACAGGGACAGCCGAGCAGTACTTC. Protein sequence: CASGETGTAEQYF. The chain carries TRBV5-1 and TRBJ2-7; 7 nucleotides agree with TRBD1. The CDR3 runs 13 residues. Per the germline V gene, CDR1 is SGHRS and CDR2 is YFSETQ. Germline trimming cut 7 bases from V and 6 bases from J; bases unmatched to any gene: 10.